This entry concerns a single T cell receptor (beta chain). Its specificity is unknown. The CDR3 covers 15 residues. The trim removed 4 bases at V and 6 bases at J, leaving 5 bases unmatched. The germline V gene has CDR1 SGHTA and CDR2 FQGNSA. This entry comes from a study of PD-1 blockade in classical Hodgkin lymphoma. For the study at large: On a schedule of every 2 weeks, patients received nivolumab 3 mg/kg intravenously.

All patients relapsed after autologous stem cell transplantation, and brentuximab vedotin exposure varied. Overall study results and limits: Only CD4+ TCR diversity, not CD8+, had risen significantly by C4D1. Diversity similar to that of newly diagnosed patients was seen at baseline in complete responders. Newly diagnosed patients reportedly had lower baseline TCR diversity than healthy donors.

Profiling relied on immunoSEQ multiplex PCR, and the TCRdb table lists in-frame clones only, not all of them. This sample has over 15,000 clones, with over 80% found just once. This rearrangement joins TRBV7-2 to TRBJ2-7; 14 nucleotides line up with TRBD2. Sample: peripheral blood mononuclear cells (PBMCs), taken before the second cycle of nivolumab. The source is a human donor with classical Hodgkin lymphoma. CDR3 sequence: CASSYGLAGGAEQYF. The CDR3 DNA is TGTGCCAGCAGCTACGGACTAGCGGGAGGTGCCGAGCAGTACTTC.